A selection of T cell receptor beta chains follows, all from one sample in a study of OX40 agonist ivuxolimab in advanced cancers. Profiled with immunoSEQ multiplex PCR; TCRdb holds only in-frame clones, not every one. The data show some 66,000 clones, around 87% seen once. Sequencing was performed on CD4+ or CD8+ T cells sorted from blood, taken in a trial of the OX40 agonist ivuxolimab. These TCRs come from an adult with an advanced solid tumor such as melanoma, head and neck, liver or kidney cancer. The CDR3 runs from the conserved cysteine through the conserved F or W. The D gene is left open where the match is weak. Clone size appears in some rows only: once, few, many, or a class for an expanded clone.

V gene,D gene,J gene,clone size,CDR3 protein
TRBV7-6,TRBD1,TRBJ1-1,NA,CASSSGTGLGTEAFF
TRBV21-1,NA,TRBJ2-7,NA,CASSKGRRGDRVPYEQYF
TRBV29-1,NA,TRBJ1-6,once,CSDGGVGGNSPLHF
TRBV6-1,NA,TRBJ2-2,NA,CASSENQGDTGELFF
TRBV5-4,NA,TRBJ1-1,NA,CASSQYGDRSEAFF
TRBV2,NA,TRBJ1-2,NA,CASSANLIRGYGYTF
TRBV7-9,NA,TRBJ1-6,NA,CASSHPVLDGPLHF
TRBV6-1,NA,TRBJ2-7,NA,CASGSGTYEQYF
TRBV7-6,NA,TRBJ1-4,NA,CASSRGTPNEKLFF
TRBV19,NA,TRBJ2-3,NA,CASSGRGATRGTDTQYF
TRBV5-8,TRBD2,TRBJ2-1,NA,CASSWGRGAVLDEQFF
TRBV15,NA,TRBJ2-7,NA,CATSRGVMGTSSYEQYF
TRBV5-4,NA,TRBJ2-2,NA,CASSGTTNTGELFF
TRBV25-1,NA,TRBJ2-4,once,CASSEGPQRPKNIQYF
TRBV4-2,NA,TRBJ1-1,NA,CASSQLGFGGGTEAFF
TRBV6-1,NA,TRBJ2-1,NA,CASSRYYNEQFF
TRBV18,NA,TRBJ2-5,NA,CASSISGVQETQYF
TRBV5-1,NA,TRBJ1-2,NA,CASSLDPRPGGYGYTF
TRBV14,NA,TRBJ1-4,NA,CASSQVGSAVDNEKLFF
TRBV30,NA,TRBJ1-4,once,CAWSVNREDEKLFF
TRBV5-4,TRBD2,TRBJ2-1,NA,CASSLGGLAGNNEQFF
TRBV7-2,TRBD1,TRBJ1-6,NA,CASSPTGTNNSPLHF
TRBV29-1,NA,TRBJ2-2,NA,CSVELRQRATGELFF
TRBV19,TRBD1,TRBJ1-4,few,CASSTDQGAGEKLFF
TRBV10-3,NA,TRBJ1-5,NA,CAISELGLRSNQPQHF
TRBV9,TRBD2,TRBJ2-3,NA,CASSSLAGGTDTQYF
TRBV5-4,NA,TRBJ2-4,NA,CASSVQGGEAKNIQYF
TRBV11-2,NA,TRBJ2-5,few,CASSLDTPSETQYF
TRBV18,NA,TRBJ1-1,once,CASSPQVTGNTEAFF
TRBV6-6,TRBD1,TRBJ1-6,NA,CASSKTGYDSPLHF
TRBV13,TRBD1,TRBJ2-7,NA,CASSPGTGGGEAYEQYF
TRBV19,TRBD2,TRBJ2-1,NA,CASRPGLAGAEQFF
TRBV10-3,NA,TRBJ1-1,NA,CAIGGQNTEAFF
TRBV7-2,NA,TRBJ2-7,NA,CASSLNRGGLDEQYF
TRBV19,NA,TRBJ2-3,NA,CASSLGGNTDTQYF
TRBV27,TRBD1,TRBJ2-7,NA,CASTLTGGLPTYEQYF
TRBV19,TRBD1,TRBJ2-7,NA,CASSPRTGQSSYEQYF
TRBV7-9,TRBD1,TRBJ1-6,NA,CASSLSQGGIRYNSPLHF
TRBV7-2,TRBD2,TRBJ2-5,few,CASTVVAGNQETQYF
TRBV2,NA,TRBJ1-2,NA,CASTPGANYGYTF
TRBV19,TRBD2,TRBJ2-1,NA,CASSVTSGGANEQFF
TRBV20-1,NA,TRBJ1-1,NA,CSARQDLGAFF
TRBV11-2,NA,TRBJ2-3,NA,CASSRSRGTDTQYF
TRBV18,NA,TRBJ1-1,NA,CASSQAAGPEAFF
TRBV10-3,NA,TRBJ1-3,few,CAISEGGASSGNTIYF
TRBV6-6,NA,TRBJ2-3,few,CASSYAATDTQYF
TRBV19,NA,TRBJ1-1,once,CASSPGQGGKRRTEAFF
TRBV7-9,NA,TRBJ1-2,once,CASSVLGTYGYTF